This TCR beta chain came from a study of early T cells in non-severe SARS-CoV-2 infection. Study overall: Investigators sequenced bulk RNA drawn from unsorted whole blood, and chains remained unpaired.

V lost 4 bases to trimming and J lost 6 bases; unmatched junction nucleotides: 4. The CDR3 is 13 residues long. CDR1 is SQVTM and CDR2 is ANQGSEA in the germline V gene. This clonotype has a count of ten or more. Its antigen is unknown. Study findings and constraints: VDJdb matches were skewed toward anti-spike CD8 T cell responses.

The TCR library protocol attached unique molecular identifiers to the individual cDNA molecules. TCRdb reprocessed the 5' RACE reads with MiXCR, giving one entry per CDR3 protein. The table shows under 95,000 distinct CDR3 sequences, with approximately 12% occurring only once. This chain uses TRBV29-1 with TRBJ2-3; 10 positions match TRBD1. Sequenced: whole blood. The receptor comes from an adult who was a healthcare worker with PCR-confirmed SARS-CoV-2 infection or an uninfected control (not recorded which). The CDR3 loop reads CSVGQGAGDTQYF. DNA for the CDR3: TGCAGCGTTGGACAGGGGGCAGGGGATACGCAGTATTTT.